This T cell receptor beta chain was recovered during a study of CD8+ T cells in alopecia areata. cDNA reverse transcribed from extracted RNA served as the sequencing template. Sequencing used immunoSEQ multiplex PCR; TCRdb keeps in-frame clones, though not all of them. This repertoire shows 100,000 to 150,000 clones, around 49% found once; its top ten account for over 15%. The sample was CD8+ T cells sorted from blood, taken at week 0. The receptor was derived from a human donor with alopecia areata.

The CDR3 is CAYSWDTNQPQHF. Here the CDR3 DNA reads TGTGCCTATAGCTGGGACACCAACCAGCCCCAGCATTTT. V usage is TRBV30 and J usage is TRBJ1-5; possible D gene TRBD1, 6 bases. Between the trimmed V and J ends, which lost 7 bases and 7 bases, there was a span of 17 bases. Germline lookup yields CDR1 GTSNPN and CDR2 SVGIG (reference sequence). CDR3 length: 13 residues.